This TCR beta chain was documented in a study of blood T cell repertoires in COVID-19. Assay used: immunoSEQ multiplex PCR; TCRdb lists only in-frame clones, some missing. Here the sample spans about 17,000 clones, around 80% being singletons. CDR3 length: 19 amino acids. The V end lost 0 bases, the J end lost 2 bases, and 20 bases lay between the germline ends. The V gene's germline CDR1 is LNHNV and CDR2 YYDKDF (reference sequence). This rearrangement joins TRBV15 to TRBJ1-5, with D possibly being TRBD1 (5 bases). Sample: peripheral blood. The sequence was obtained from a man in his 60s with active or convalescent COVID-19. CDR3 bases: TGTGCCACCAGCAGAGATGTTGGAAGTGAAAGGGGCGGCAATCAGCCCCAGCATTTT. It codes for CATSRDVGSERGGNQPQHF.